The clone carrying this T cell receptor (beta chain) was seen repeatedly, ten times or more. The data were obtained in a study of identical twins. MiXCR, run by TCRdb on the 5' RACE reads, gives a single entry per CDR3 protein. The data show 300,000 or so distinct CDR3 sequences, over 8.5% seen once. Germline assignment: CDR1 SGHVS and CDR2 FNYEAQ. The ends lost 1 base at V and 2 bases at J; junction bases unmatched: 17. CDR3 length: 20 residues. Another study also made use of these data, one on yellow fever vaccine responses in identical twins.

This chain joins TRBV7-6 and TRBJ2-3, with 8 bases fitting TRBD2. The sequenced material came from CD8+ T cells sorted from blood. The sequence came from a woman aged 18-35 years in good health. CDR3 in DNA: TGTGCCAGCAGCTTAGATCGGGAGCGGCTAGCGGGCTTCGACACAGATACGCAGTATTTT. It is translated as CASSLDRERLAGFDTDTQYF.